A selection of T cell receptor beta chains follows, all from one sample in a study of cytomegalovirus exposure and HLA in healthy donors. Using immunoSEQ multiplex PCR, the repertoire was profiled, and TCRdb retains in-frame clones only, with some absent. This table has 80,000 to 95,000 clones, 60% to 80% appearing once. The sequencing sample was made of PBMCs. These receptor sequences come from a woman between 50 and 59 years old in good health and CMV-seropositive. CDR3s include the opening cysteine and the closing phenylalanine or tryptophan. Fields, in order: V gene, CDR3 length, clone size, J gene, D gene, CDR3 protein, CDR3 DNA. The D gene is left open where the match is weak. Some rows mark clone size as missing; the rest say once, few, many or name a class of expanded clone.

V gene: TRBV19; CDR3 length: 13; clone size: .; J gene: TRBJ1-4; D gene: TRBD1; CDR3 protein: CASSATQGGSLFF; CDR3 DNA: TGTGCCAGTAGTGCCACCCAGGGGGGAAGTTTGTTTTTT
V gene: TRBV2; CDR3 length: 14; clone size: .; J gene: TRBJ2-7; D gene: TRBD2; CDR3 protein: CASSRTSGSYEQYF; CDR3 DNA: TGTGCCAGCAGCCGGACTAGCGGGAGTTACGAGCAGTACTTC
V gene: TRBV6-5; CDR3 length: 15; clone size: once; J gene: TRBJ2-5; D gene: TRBD2; CDR3 protein: CASSLLGRAEETQYF; CDR3 DNA: TGTGCCAGCAGTCTTCTCGGGAGGGCCGAAGAGACCCAGTACTTC
V gene: TRBV12-5; CDR3 length: 17; clone size: few; J gene: TRBJ2-1; D gene: .; CDR3 protein: CASGYPRGFLADNEQFF; CDR3 DNA: TGTGCTAGTGGTTACCCCCGAGGGTTTTTAGCGGACAATGAGCAGTTCTTC
V gene: TRBV7-6; CDR3 length: 13; clone size: .; J gene: TRBJ2-5; D gene: .; CDR3 protein: CASSPNPGETQYF; CDR3 DNA: TGTGCCAGCAGCCCAAACCCGGGGGAGACCCAGTACTTC
V gene: TRBV6-6; CDR3 length: 13; clone size: few; J gene: TRBJ2-1; D gene: .; CDR3 protein: CASSPDTYNEQFF; CDR3 DNA: TGTGCCAGCAGCCCCGACACCTACAATGAGCAGTTCTTC
V gene: TRBV7-3; CDR3 length: 13; clone size: once; J gene: TRBJ1-2; D gene: .; CDR3 protein: CASSLFGDYGYTF; CDR3 DNA: TGTGCCAGCAGCTTATTCGGGGACTATGGCTACACCTTC
V gene: TRBV29-1; CDR3 length: 14; clone size: .; J gene: TRBJ2-1; D gene: TRBD2; CDR3 protein: CSVVAGGQWNEQFF; CDR3 DNA: TGCAGCGTTGTAGCGGGAGGGCAGTGGAATGAGCAGTTCTTC
V gene: TRBV11-3; CDR3 length: 13; clone size: .; J gene: TRBJ1-2; D gene: .; CDR3 protein: CASSSQGGYGYTF; CDR3 DNA: TGTGCCAGCAGCTCCCAGGGAGGCTATGGCTACACCTTC
V gene: TRBV9; CDR3 length: 19; clone size: .; J gene: TRBJ1-3; D gene: .; CDR3 protein: CASSPVLGGRGSAGNTIYF; CDR3 DNA: TGTGCCAGCAGCCCCGTCTTAGGCGGAAGGGGATCGGCTGGAAACACCATATATTTT
V gene: TRBV5-1; CDR3 length: 17; clone size: .; J gene: TRBJ2-2; D gene: TRBD2; CDR3 protein: CASSPQREGRGTGELFF; CDR3 DNA: TGCGCCAGCAGCCCACAGCGGGAGGGCCGCGGCACCGGGGAGCTGTTTTTT
V gene: TRBV7-9; CDR3 length: 16; clone size: .; J gene: TRBJ1-6; D gene: .; CDR3 protein: CASSDRGVVGGSPLHF; CDR3 DNA: TGTGCCAGCAGCGACCGAGGGGTAGTCGGGGGTTCACCCCTCCACTTT
V gene: TRBV10-2; CDR3 length: 15; clone size: .; J gene: TRBJ2-7; D gene: TRBD2; CDR3 protein: CASRETSAGVGEQYF; CDR3 DNA: TGCGCCAGCAGGGAAACCTCAGCGGGAGTAGGTGAGCAGTACTTC
V gene: TRBV27; CDR3 length: 13; clone size: few; J gene: TRBJ1-2; D gene: TRBD1; CDR3 protein: CASRDRSLYGYTF; CDR3 DNA: TGTGCCAGCAGGGACAGGTCTCTCTATGGCTACACCTTC
V gene: TRBV7-9; CDR3 length: 13; clone size: .; J gene: TRBJ2-7; D gene: TRBD1; CDR3 protein: CASSWDRDYEQYF; CDR3 DNA: TGTGCCAGCAGCTGGGACAGGGACTACGAGCAGTACTTC